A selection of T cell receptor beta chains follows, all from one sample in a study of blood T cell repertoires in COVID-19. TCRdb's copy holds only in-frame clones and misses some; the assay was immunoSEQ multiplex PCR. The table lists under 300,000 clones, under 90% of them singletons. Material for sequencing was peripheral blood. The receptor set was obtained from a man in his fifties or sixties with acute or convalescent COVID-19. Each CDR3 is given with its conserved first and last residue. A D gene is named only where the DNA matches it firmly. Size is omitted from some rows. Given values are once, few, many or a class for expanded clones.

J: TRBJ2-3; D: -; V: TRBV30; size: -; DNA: TGTGCCTGGACCCCAGGGGGGTTTGCAGATACGCAGTATTTT; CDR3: CAWTPGGFADTQYF
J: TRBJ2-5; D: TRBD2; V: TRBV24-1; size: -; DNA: TGTGCCACCAGTGATAGATTAGCGGGGGAGACCCAGTACTTC; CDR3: CATSDRLAGETQYF
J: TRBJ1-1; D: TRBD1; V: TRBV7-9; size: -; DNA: TGTGCCAGCAGCTTAGCATCCGGGACAGGGGAAACTGAAGCTTTCTTT; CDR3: CASSLASGTGETEAFF
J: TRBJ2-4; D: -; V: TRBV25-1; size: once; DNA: TGTGCCAGCGCAGGGTACATTCAGTACTTC; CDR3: CASAGYIQYF
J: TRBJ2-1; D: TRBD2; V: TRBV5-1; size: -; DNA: TGCGCCAGCAGCTTATTACTAGCGGGGGGGCCCTACAATGAGCAGTTCTTC; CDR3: CASSLLLAGGPYNEQFF
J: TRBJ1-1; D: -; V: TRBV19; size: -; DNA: TGTGCCAGTACCCCGATGCGGGGAATGGGGACTGAAGCTTTCTTT; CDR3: CASTPMRGMGTEAFF
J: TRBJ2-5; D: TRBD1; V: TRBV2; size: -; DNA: TGTGCCAGCAGAGACAGGGGCGAGACCCAGTACTTC; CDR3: CASRDRGETQYF
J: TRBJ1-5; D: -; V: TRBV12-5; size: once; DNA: TGTGCTAGTGGTTTTCCGACAGTTAGAGGATATAGCAATCAGCCCCAGCATTTT; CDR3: CASGFPTVRGYSNQPQHF
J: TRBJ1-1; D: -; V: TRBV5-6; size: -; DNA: TGTGCCAGCAGCTTATCGGGAGACACTGAAGCTTTCTTT; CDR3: CASSLSGDTEAFF
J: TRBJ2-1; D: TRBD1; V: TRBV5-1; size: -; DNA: TGCGCCAGCAGCTTGCAGGGGGCCCTTTACAATGAGCAGTTCTTC; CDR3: CASSLQGALYNEQFF
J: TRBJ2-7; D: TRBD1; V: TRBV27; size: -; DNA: TGTGCCAGCAGTTTGGGACAGGGGGGAACCTACGAGCAGTACTTC; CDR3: CASSLGQGGTYEQYF
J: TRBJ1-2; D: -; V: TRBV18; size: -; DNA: TGTGCCAGCTCACCAAAAAGAGAGGGCGGCTACACCTTC; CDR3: CASSPKREGGYTF
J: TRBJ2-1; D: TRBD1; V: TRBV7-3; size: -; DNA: TGTGCCAGCAGCTTAGGAGGGACAGGGGGATTGAATGAGCAGTTCTTC; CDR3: CASSLGGTGGLNEQFF
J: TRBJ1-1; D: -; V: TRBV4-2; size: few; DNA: TGTGCCAGCAGCCAAGATCGGGGGATGAACACTGAAGCTTTCTTT; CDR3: CASSQDRGMNTEAFF
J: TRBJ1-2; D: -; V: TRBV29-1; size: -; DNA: TGCAGCGCCCAGGGGTCGCAGGGCTACACCTTC; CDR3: CSAQGSQGYTF
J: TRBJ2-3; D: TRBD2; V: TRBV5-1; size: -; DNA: TGCGCCAGCAGGGCCGGGGGGGCCGAAGGTACAGATACGCAGTATTTT; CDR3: CASRAGGAEGTDTQYF
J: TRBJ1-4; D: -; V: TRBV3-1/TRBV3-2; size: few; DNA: TGTGCCAGCAGCCCTAGACCTATCAATTCTAATGAAAAACTGTTTTTT; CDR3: CASSPRPINSNEKLFF
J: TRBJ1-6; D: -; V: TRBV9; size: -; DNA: TGTGCCAGCAGTGGTGGGGGGAATACCCCAAATTCACCCCTCCACTTT; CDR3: CASSGGGNTPNSPLHF
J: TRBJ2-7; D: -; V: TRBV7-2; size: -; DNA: TGTGCCAGCAGCTTATGGGGCGCACCTCCTGACTACGAGCAGTACTTC; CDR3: CASSLWGAPPDYEQYF
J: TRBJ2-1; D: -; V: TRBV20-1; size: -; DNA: TGCAGTGCCTCTAGCTACAATGAGCAGTTCTTC; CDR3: CSASSYNEQFF
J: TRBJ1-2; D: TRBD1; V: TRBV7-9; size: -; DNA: TGTGCCAGCACCGCGACAGGGGGCCCCTCCGGTGGCTACACCTTC; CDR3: CASTATGGPSGGYTF
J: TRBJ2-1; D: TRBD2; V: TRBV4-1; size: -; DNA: TGCGCCAGCAGCCTCAACCCGGGGGGCTCCTACAATGAGCAGTTCTTC; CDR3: CASSLNPGGSYNEQFF
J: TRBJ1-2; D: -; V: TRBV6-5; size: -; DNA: TGTGCCACGGCAGTTACAGCCCGGGGCTACACCTTC; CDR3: CATAVTARGYTF
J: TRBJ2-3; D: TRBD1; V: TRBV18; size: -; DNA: TGTGCCAGCTCACACGACAGGGCAGATACGCAGTATTTT; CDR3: CASSHDRADTQYF
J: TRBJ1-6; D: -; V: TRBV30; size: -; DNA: TGTGCCTGGACTCGGGAGATAGCCAATTCACCCCTCCACTTT; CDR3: CAWTREIANSPLHF
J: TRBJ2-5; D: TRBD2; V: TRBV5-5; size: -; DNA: TGTGCCAGCAGCTCCCTGGCGGGGGGGCTCGAGGCCCAGTACTTC; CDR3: CASSSLAGGLEAQYF
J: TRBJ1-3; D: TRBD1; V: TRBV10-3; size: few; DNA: TGTGCCATCAGTGTAGCCGGGACAGGAGTCTCTGGAAACACCATATATTTT; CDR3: CAISVAGTGVSGNTIYF
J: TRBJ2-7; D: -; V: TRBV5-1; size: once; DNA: TGCGCCAGCAGCCGGGACATTTCCTACGAGCAGTACTTC; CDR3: CASSRDISYEQYF
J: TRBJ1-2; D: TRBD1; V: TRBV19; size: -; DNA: TGTGCCAGTAGGGACAGGGAGAACTATGGCTACACCTTC; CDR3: CASRDRENYGYTF
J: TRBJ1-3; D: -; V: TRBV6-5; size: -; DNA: TGTGCCAGCAGGGAGGACCTCTCTGGAAACACCATATATTTT; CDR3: CASREDLSGNTIYF
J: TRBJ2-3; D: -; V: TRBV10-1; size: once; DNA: TGCGCCAGCAGGGGCACCAAAGATGCGGATACGCAGTATTTT; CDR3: CASRGTKDADTQYF
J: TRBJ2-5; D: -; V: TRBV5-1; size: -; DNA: TGCGCCAGCGGGGGGGCCCCACAAGAGACCCAGTACTTC; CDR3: CASGGAPQETQYF